The next 30 T cell receptor beta chains were all read from a single sample in a study of human T cells and chemical hapten exposure. Using its own MiXCR run on the RACE reads, TCRdb lists one record per CDR3 protein. The sample includes about 190,000 distinct CDR3 sequences, about 22% of them seen just once. Time point of the sample: patch test 3, about 24 weeks after DPC sensitization. Sample treatment: therapeutic diphenylcyclopropenone sensitization with weekly scalp DPC. Source: whole blood, taken in connection with sensitization to the hapten diphenylcyclopropenone (DPC). The source of these receptors is a woman aged 35 to 49 with alopecia areata. Some clones in this sample may be carry-over from other donors' samples.

A few counts support this clonotype. The V call is TRBV4-3, the J call TRBJ1-6, with D uncertain. Germline V gene sequence: CDR1 LGHNA, CDR2 YSLEER. Trimming shortened V by 0 bases and J by 10 bases, and 13 bases separated the two germline ends. CDR3 length: 15 amino acids. The CDR3 protein is CASSQENRPGSPLHF. CDR3 nucleotide sequence: TGCGCCAGCAGCCAAGAAAACCGCCCCGGATCACCCCTCCACTTT.

This clonotype was recorded many times. The V and J genes are TRBV18 and TRBJ2-3; perhaps TRBD1 as D (6 bases). Germline V CDR1 and CDR2: KGHSH, LQKENI. The ends were cut back, 4 bases at V and 0 bases at J, with 8 bases in the middle. This CDR3 is built from 14 residues. CDR3: CASSRGTSTDTQYF. For the CDR3, the DNA is TGTGCCAGCTCACGAGGGACAAGCACAGATACGCAGTATTTT.

The rearrangement links TRBV5-1 to TRBJ1-2; possible D gene TRBD1, 5 bases. The germline V gene encodes CDR1 SGHRS and CDR2 YFSETQ. This CDR3 comprises 14 residues. Trimming took 2 bases from V and 6 from J, leaving 14 bases between them. CDR3 sequence: CASSLRVSGHGYTF. As DNA, the CDR3 is TGCGCCAGCAGCTTACGTGTGTCGGGGCATGGCTACACCTTC.

In this sample, this clonotype turned up a few times. The chain carries TRBV7-9 and TRBJ1-5, with 9 nucleotides matching TRBD1. This CDR3 comprises 14 residues. Germline CDR1 SEHNR, CDR2 FQNEAQ (reference sequence). The J segment lost 7 bases and the V segment lost 4 bases, leaving 5 bases of the junction unmatched. The CDR3 region is CASSWTGVDQPQHF. The CDR3 DNA sequence: TGTGCCAGCAGCTGGACAGGGGTTGACCAGCCCCAGCATTTT.

This clonotype was recorded many times. The chain employs TRBV27 and TRBJ2-7; 7 nucleotides agree with TRBD1. The CDR3 runs to 13 residues. The germline gives CDR1 MNHEY, CDR2 SMNVEV (reference sequence). With 6 bases clipped from V and 6 bases from J, the junction kept 8 bases outside the gene matches. The CDR3 DNA sequence: TGTGCCAGCAGACCAACAGGGGCGGGCGAGCAGTACTTC. It encodes CASRPTGAGEQYF.

The genes are TRBV28 and TRBJ2-4; tentative D call: TRBD1 (5 bases). The CDR3 length is 17 residues. V was pared by 4 bases and J by 0 bases, with 16 bases between. The germline CDR1 and CDR2 sequences are MDHEN and SYDVKM. This CDR3 is CASSSPTGILAKNIQYF. The DNA for the CDR3 is TGTGCCAGCAGTTCCCCCACAGGCATACTAGCCAAAAACATTCAGTACTTC.

This clonotype appeared a few times. The chain combines TRBV28 with TRBJ1-3; no clear D gene. This CDR3 has 16 residues. CDR1 MDHEN and CDR2 SYDVKM come from the germline V gene. Trimming took off 2 bases at V and 0 bases at J, with 11 bases between the two ends. The chain's CDR3 is CASSLGVGSSGNTIYF. CDR3 DNA: TGTGCCAGCAGTTTAGGGGTCGGCAGCTCTGGAAACACCATATATTTT.

This clonotype has a handful of counts. The chain joins TRBV3-1 to TRBJ2-5, with 13 bases that match TRBD2. The CDR3 totals 18 residues. The J segment lost 2 bases and the V segment lost 1 base, leaving 7 bases of the junction unmatched. Germline-derived CDR1 and CDR2 are LGHDT and YNNKEL (reference sequence). CDR3 bases: TGTGCCAGCAGCCAAGTACTAGCGGGAGGGCCAGAGCAAGAGACCCAGTACTTC. Residues: CASSQVLAGGPEQETQYF.

The gene calls are TRBV5-1 and TRBJ1-2, with D hard to call. The CDR3 covers 12 residues. Germline CDR1 and CDR2: SGHRS and YFSETQ. The V and J ends lost 3 bases and 3 bases respectively, with 6 bases between them. CDR3 region: CASSWEDYGYTF. The DNA for the CDR3 is TGCGCCAGCAGCTGGGAAGACTATGGCTACACCTTC.

This clonotype occurred many times. J is TRBJ2-1 and V is TRBV5-1; weak D call: TRBD2 (5 bases). The CDR3 spans 13 residues. Germline V lookup: CDR1 SGHRS, CDR2 YFSETQ. Trimming cost V 1 base and J 9 bases, with 11 bases left between them. This CDR3 reads CASSLIAEGEQFF. CDR3 DNA sequence: TGCGCCAGCAGCTTGATTGCAGAGGGTGAGCAGTTCTTC.

This chain uses TRBV20-1 with TRBJ2-1, with a tentative D call TRBD2 (6 bases). With 7 bases removed from V and 4 bases from J, the gap between germline ends came to 20 bases. The CDR3 contains 15 residues. CDR1 and CDR2 from the germline V gene are DFQATT and SNEGSKA (reference sequence). The CDR3: CSVVSGRRVYNEQFF. The DNA for the CDR3 is TGCAGTGTAGTGAGCGGGCGAAGAGTTTACAATGAGCAGTTCTTC.

The chain is built from TRBV29-1 and TRBJ2-1, with 9 bases lining up with TRBD2. V was pared by 5 bases and J by 9 bases, with 5 bases of the junction left unmatched. The CDR3 totals 12 residues. Germline values: CDR1 SQVTM, CDR2 ANQGSEA. The CDR3 nucleotides read TGCAGCGTTAGGGCGGGAGGGGGTGAGCAGTTCTTC. Residues: CSVRAGGGEQFF.

This clonotype showed up just a few times. The chain joins TRBV10-3 to TRBJ2-6; D not certain. CDR1 and CDR2 from the germline V gene are ENHRY and SYGVKD. The V gene lost 0 bases and the J gene lost 0 bases, with 3 bases spanning the gap. The CDR3 totals 15 residues. The CDR3: CAISESNSGANVLTF. The DNA of the CDR3 is TGTGCCATCAGTGAGTCTAACTCTGGGGCCAACGTCCTGACTTTC.

This clonotype showed up just once. The chain recombines TRBV9 with TRBJ2-7; D uncertain. CDR3 length: 14 amino acids. The V and J ends lost 0 bases and 3 bases respectively, with 10 bases between them. The germline V gene encodes CDR1 SGDLS and CDR2 YYNGEE. CDR3 coding DNA: TGTGCCAGCAGCGTAGAGGGCCAAAGCTACGAGCAGTACTTC. Its protein is CASSVEGQSYEQYF.

The chain recombines TRBV12-3 or TRBV12-4 with TRBJ1-5; D is undetermined. Between the trimmed V and J ends, which lost 8 bases and 6 bases, there was a span of 11 bases. The CDR3 has 12 amino acids. CDR3 DNA: TGTGCCAGCCGACGAGCCGGTCAGCCCCAGCATTTT. This encodes CASRRAGQPQHF.

V gene TRBV7-9 combines with J gene TRBJ2-3; D is unclear. Trimming took off 5 bases at V and 5 bases at J, with 8 bases between the two ends. CDR3 length equals 12 residues. Looked up from germline, CDR1 is SEHNR and CDR2 is FQNEAQ (reference sequence). CDR3 protein: CASSVLQDTQYF. The CDR3 nucleotides read TGTGCCAGCAGCGTCCTGCAAGATACGCAGTATTTT.

CDR3 loop: CASSFVGRGEFF. The CDR3, as DNA: TGTGCCAGCAGCTTCGTGGGTCGAGGGGAGTTCTTC. The rearrangement uses TRBV7-2 and TRBJ2-1, with D possibly called TRBD1 or TRBD2 (5 bases each). CDR1 SGHTA and CDR2 FQGNSA come from the germline V gene. This CDR3 comprises 12 residues. The V end was cut by 3 bases, the J end by 14 bases, with 14 bases between. The full variable domain, its missing parts supplied by reference TRBV7-2 and TRBJ2-1, is GAGVSQSPSNKVTEKGKDVELRCDPISGHTALYWYRQSLGQGLEFLIYFQGNSAPDKSGLPSDRFSAERTGGSVSTLTIQRTQQEDSAVYLCASSFVGRGEFFGPGTRLTVL.

The V call is TRBV6-2 or TRBV6-3, the J call TRBJ2-3; 14 bases are shared with TRBD2. V shed 4 bases and J 5 bases; nucleotides not matched to a gene: 5. In germline, CDR1 is MNHEY, CDR2 SVGEGT. The CDR3 spans 16 residues. CDR3 region: CASSSAGTSGRDTQYF. Written as DNA, the CDR3 is TGTGCCAGCAGTTCCGCCGGGACTAGCGGGAGAGATACGCAGTATTTT.

The gene calls are TRBV7-2 and TRBJ1-1; D remains unclear. Deletions cut 2 bases from V and 4 bases from J, with 29 bases between. Germline-derived CDR1 and CDR2 are SGHTA and FQGNSA. This CDR3 comprises 20 residues. In DNA, the CDR3 is TGTGCCAGCAGCTTACGGGTCTCGGTACAGAGCGGTTCTTTGGGCACTGAAGCTTTCTTT. It specifies CASSLRVSVQSGSLGTEAFF. Variable domain in full (rest from reference TRBV7-2 and TRBJ1-1): GAGVSQSPSNKVTEKGKDVELRCDPISGHTALYWYRQSLGQGLEFLIYFQGNSAPDKSGLPSDRFSAERTGGSVSTLTIQRTQQEDSAVYLCASSLRVSVQSGSLGTEAFFGQGTRLTVV.

Details on this clonotype: The junction does not match germline at one end; this may be a read error. V usage is TRBV28 and J usage is TRBJ2-7; 10 bases are a match to TRBD2. Germline loops: CDR1 MDHEN, CDR2 SYDVKM. The CDR3 spans 14 residues. In nucleotides, the CDR3 is TGTGTCAGCGGGGAGCGGGAGGGAATCTACGAGCAGTACTTC. It yields the protein CVSGEREGIYEQYF.

The V gene is TRBV24-1, the J gene TRBJ2-5; 7 bases agree with TRBD1. V lost 4 bases and J lost 1; bases outside the gene matches: 8. The CDR3 consists of 16 residues. Germline CDR1 and CDR2: KGHDR and SFDVKD. Here the CDR3 DNA reads TGTGCCACCAGTGAGCCTGGGACAGCCTCCCAAGAGACCCAGTACTTC. It translates to CATSEPGTASQETQYF.

In its sample, this clonotype was seen many times. This chain links TRBV7-9 with TRBJ1-1; D gene uncertain. V shed 0 bases and J shed 5 bases, with 10 bases lying between them. CDR3 length: 14 amino acids. CDR1 and CDR2 (germline): SEHNR, FQNEAQ (reference sequence). CDR3 DNA: TGTGCCAGCAGCTTAGCCCCGTCTCGGACTGAAGCTTTCTTT. Translating gives CASSLAPSRTEAFF. Filled out from reference TRBV7-9 and TRBJ1-1, the complete variable domain reads DTGVSQNPRHKITKRGQNVTFRCDPISEHNRLYWYRQTLGQGPEFLTYFQNEAQLEKSRLLSDRFSAERPKGSFSTLEIQRTEQGDSAMYLCASSLAPSRTEAFFGQGTRLTVV.

This clonotype was observed a handful of times. The rearrangement joins TRBV27 to TRBJ1-1, with D perhaps matching TRBD1 (5 bases). CDR1 is MNHEY, CDR2 SMNVEV, per germline (reference sequence). V lost 6 bases to trimming and J lost 0 bases, with 11 bases between them. There are 14 residues in the CDR3. CDR3 sequence: CASRAGYMNTEAFF. DNA of the CDR3: TGTGCCAGCAGAGCAGGGTACATGAACACTGAAGCTTTCTTT.

This clonotype was seen a handful of times. The chain links TRBV12-3 or TRBV12-4 to TRBJ2-3, with D uncertain. CDR3 length: 11 amino acids. Trimming left V 8 bases short and J 3 bases short, with 6 bases between. This CDR3 reads CASGFTDTQYF. The CDR3 nucleotides read TGTGCCAGCGGGTTTACAGATACGCAGTATTTT.

This clonotype was detected ten times or more. The chain combines TRBV10-3 with TRBJ2-3; D may be TRBD2 (6 bases). The V gene's germline CDR1 is ENHRY and CDR2 SYGVKD. V was trimmed by 10 bases and J by 0 bases, leaving 11 bases between them. This CDR3 contains 13 residues. CDR3 amino acids: CATHAGSTDTQYF. Written as DNA, the CDR3 is TGTGCCACCCACGCGGGGAGCACAGATACGCAGTATTTT.

This clonotype was found a few times. V usage is TRBV5-6 and J usage is TRBJ2-5; D remains unclear. The germline V and J ends were trimmed by 4 bases and 2 bases, with 15 bases remaining between them. The CDR3 totals 15 residues. The germline V gene has CDR1 SGHDT and CDR2 YYEEEE. The CDR3 DNA follows: TGTGCCAGCAGCGTGAGGACCACCCATCAAGAGACCCAGTACTTC. This encodes CASSVRTTHQETQYF.

The chain combines TRBV20-1 with TRBJ2-1, with 7 nucleotides matching TRBD1. The CDR3 is 14 residues long. Germline loops: CDR1 DFQATT, CDR2 SNEGSKA (reference sequence). Trimming cost V 1 base and J 0 bases; bases outside gene matches: 0. The DNA of the CDR3 is TGCAGTGCTAGAGGACAGGGCTCCTACAATGAGCAGTTCTTC. Translating gives CSARGQGSYNEQFF.

The V call is TRBV28, the J call TRBJ2-2; 13 bases match TRBD2. Germline V gene lookup returns CDR1 MDHEN and CDR2 SYDVKM. The CDR3 is made up of 17 amino acids. V shed 6 bases and J 4 bases; nucleotides not matched to a gene: 8. The CDR3 is CASREPGLAGSTGELFF. The CDR3 DNA sequence: TGTGCCAGCAGGGAACCGGGACTAGCGGGAAGCACCGGGGAGCTGTTTTTT.

This clonotype was detected a few times. V and J are TRBV12-3 or TRBV12-4 and TRBJ2-4; 9 positions match TRBD2. The CDR3 is 14 residues long. With V trimmed by 5 bases and J by 9 bases, 8 bases remained unmatched. CDR3 coding DNA: TGTGCCAGCAGTCTTAGCGGGAGAGGCGGCATTCAGTACTTC. The encoded protein is CASSLSGRGGIQYF.

This clonotype was counted a few times. The chain is built from TRBV27 and TRBJ2-3; unclear D gene. Trimming cost V 4 bases and J 3 bases, with 8 bases left between them. Germline CDR1 and CDR2: MNHEY and SMNVEV (reference sequence). The CDR3 has 13 residues. The CDR3 protein is CASSSWGTDTQYF. The CDR3 DNA reads as TGTGCCAGCAGTTCCTGGGGTACAGATACGCAGTATTTT.